This T cell receptor (beta chain) was retrieved from a study of CD8 T cells in ankylosing spondylitis. Germline V gene sequence: CDR1 LNHNV, CDR2 YYDKDF (reference sequence). This CDR3 is built from 14 residues. V was clipped by 4 bases and J by 8 bases, with 14 bases between them. Findings of the study overall: Earlier authors reported some of these motif variants in reactive arthritis synovial fluid and blood. Reportedly, significant enrichment of disease-linked clones occurred in matched ankylosing spondylitis synovial fluid. About 8 highly homologous variants made up a TCR beta motif, and this motif appeared characteristic of ankylosing spondylitis blood.

5'-RACE, quantitative and with molecular barcodes, yielded the TCR beta libraries. Each CDR3 protein gets one entry after TCRdb re-called the 5' RACE reads with MiXCR. The sample has about 240,000 distinct CDR3 sequences, 8% to 9.5% seen once. This clonotype was picked up many times. Its antigen is currently unknown. The genes are TRBV15 and TRBJ2-2; TRBD1 is a possible D gene (5 bases). The sequence was obtained from a male donor with ankylosing spondylitis or in good health (not recorded which). Sequencing input: blood, either unsorted or a sorted T cell fraction (not recorded which). The DNA for the CDR3 is TGTGCCACCAGCAAGGACAAGACCCTTGGGGAGCTGTTTTTT. Protein product: CATSKDKTLGELFF. Variable domain in full (rest from reference TRBV15 and TRBJ2-2): DAMVIQNPRYQVTQFGKPVTLSCSQTLNHNVMYWYQQKSSQAPKLLFHYYDKDFNNEADTPDNFQSRRPNTSFCFLDIRSPGLGDTAMYLCATSKDKTLGELFFGEGSRLTVL.